This T cell receptor beta chain was recovered during a study of tumor-infiltrating lymphocytes in primary liver carcinoma. The input was 400 to 500 ng total RNA; TCR beta cDNA was made from it with a constant-region primer. Library construction for TCR beta comprised three nested multiplex PCR rounds performed with slightly modified ARM-PCR. The first two PCR rounds, around 10 cycles each, used TRBV1-TRBV30 forward primers and a C-beta reverse primer. TCRdb itself ran the multiplex PCR reads through MiXCR, one entry per CDR3 protein. The table has tens of thousands of distinct CDR3 sequences, roughly four fifths seen once; the top ten hold 15% to 20%. The CDR3 is 12 amino acids. Germline CDR1 is MDHEN and CDR2 is SYDVKM. Each 20-30 mg portion of unsorted bulk tissue served as the source for co-extraction of RNA and DNA. Patients' primary liver carcinoma was surgically resected. As concerns this clonotype: At one end, the junction sequence differs from germline, possibly due to a read error.

The TCR sequence derives from a man in his forties with primary liver carcinoma and hepatitis B virus infection. The specimen was liver tumor tissue from sampling region 4. Subset of the sample: tumor region T4, right-lateral pole. The chain is built from TRBV28 and TRBJ1-3; D is unclear. CDR3 residues: CADGRAGNTIYF. CDR3 DNA sequence: TGTGCCGACGGGAGAGCTGGGAACACCATATATTTT.